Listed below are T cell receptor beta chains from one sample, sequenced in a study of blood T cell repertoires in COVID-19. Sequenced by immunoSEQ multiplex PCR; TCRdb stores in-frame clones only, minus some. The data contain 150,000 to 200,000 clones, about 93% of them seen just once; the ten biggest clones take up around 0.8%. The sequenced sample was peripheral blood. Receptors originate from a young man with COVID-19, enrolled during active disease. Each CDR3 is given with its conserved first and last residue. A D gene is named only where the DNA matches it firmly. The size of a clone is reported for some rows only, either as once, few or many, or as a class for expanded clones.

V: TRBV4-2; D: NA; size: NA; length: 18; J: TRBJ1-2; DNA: TGTGCCAGCAGCCAAGATTCAGGGTTGCCGGCTAGTAGCTATGGCTACACCTTC; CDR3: CASSQDSGLPASSYGYTF
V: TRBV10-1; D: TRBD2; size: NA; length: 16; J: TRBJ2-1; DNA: TGCGCCAGCAGTGGACCCCTCAGCGGGGGGTGGGATGAGCAGTTCTTC; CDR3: CASSGPLSGGWDEQFF
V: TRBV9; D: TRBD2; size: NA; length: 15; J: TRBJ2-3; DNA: TGTGCCAGCAGCCCCTCGGGGGGGCTAGGAGATACGCAGTATTTT; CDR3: CASSPSGGLGDTQYF
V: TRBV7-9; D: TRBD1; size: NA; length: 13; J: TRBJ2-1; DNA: TGTGCCAGCAGCTTACAGGGGGAAGGTGAGCAGTTCTTC; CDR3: CASSLQGEGEQFF
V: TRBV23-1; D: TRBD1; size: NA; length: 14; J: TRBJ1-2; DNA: TGCGCCAGCAACTGGGACAGGGGGTTCTATGGCTACACCTTC; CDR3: CASNWDRGFYGYTF
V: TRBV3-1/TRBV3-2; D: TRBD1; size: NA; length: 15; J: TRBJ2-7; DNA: TGTGCCAGCAGCCGCACACAGGGGAGCCCCTACGAGCAGTACTTC; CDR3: CASSRTQGSPYEQYF
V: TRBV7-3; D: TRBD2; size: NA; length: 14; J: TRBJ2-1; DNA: TGTGCCAACTCACTTCCGGGACTAGCCTACGAGCAGTTCTTC; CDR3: CANSLPGLAYEQFF
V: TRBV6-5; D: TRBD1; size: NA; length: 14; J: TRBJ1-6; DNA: TGTGCCAGCGGAGGACAGGTAGATAATTCACCCCTCCACTTT; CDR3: CASGGQVDNSPLHF
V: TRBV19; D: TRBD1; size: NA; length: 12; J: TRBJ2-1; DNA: TGTGCCAGTGGACAGGGATCCAATGAGCAGTTCTTC; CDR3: CASGQGSNEQFF
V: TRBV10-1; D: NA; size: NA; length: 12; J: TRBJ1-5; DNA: TGCGCCAGCAGTGTACTTTATCAGCCCCAGCATTTT; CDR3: CASSVLYQPQHF
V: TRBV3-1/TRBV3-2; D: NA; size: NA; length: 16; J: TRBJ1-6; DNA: TGTGCCAGCACCATGAGAACGGGTCCGCTCCATTCACCCCTCCACTTT; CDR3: CASTMRTGPLHSPLHF
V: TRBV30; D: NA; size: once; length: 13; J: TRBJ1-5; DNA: TGTGCCTGGAGCAGCAGGGGCAATCAGCCCCAGCATTTT; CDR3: CAWSSRGNQPQHF
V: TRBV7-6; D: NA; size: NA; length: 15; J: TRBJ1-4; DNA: TGTGCCAGCAGTCAGGCCAACAGCGGTAATGAAAAACTGTTTTTT; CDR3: CASSQANSGNEKLFF
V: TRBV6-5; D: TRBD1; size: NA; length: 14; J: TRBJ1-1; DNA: TGTGCCAGCAGTCCCCGGACAGGGAACACTGAAGCTTTCTTT; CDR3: CASSPRTGNTEAFF
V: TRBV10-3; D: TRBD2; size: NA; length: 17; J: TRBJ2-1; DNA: TGTGCCATCAGTGAGTCGGGACTAGCGGGGGGCTACAATGAGCAGTTCTTC; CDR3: CAISESGLAGGYNEQFF
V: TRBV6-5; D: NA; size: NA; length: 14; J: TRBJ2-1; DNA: TGTGCCAGCAGTTACTCGACGGGGAACAATGAGCAGTTCTTC; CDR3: CASSYSTGNNEQFF